This passage covers 18 T cell receptor beta chains from one sample sequenced in a study of blood T cell repertoires in COVID-19. Profiled with immunoSEQ multiplex PCR; TCRdb holds only in-frame clones, not every one. Of around 65,000 clones listed, over 70% are singletons. Sequenced material: peripheral blood. The receptors shown here come from a man between 60 and 70 years old with acute or convalescent COVID-19.

The chain uses TRBV5-1 and TRBJ1-1; D is possibly TRBD1 (5 bases). Trimming took off 3 bases at V and 2 bases at J, with 14 bases between the two ends. Germline CDR1 is SGHRS and CDR2 is YFSETQ. CDR3 length equals 15 residues. In nucleotides, the CDR3 is TGCGCCAGCAGCTCCCAAGGTGACAGTAACACTGAAGCTTTCTTT. Encoded protein: CASSSQGDSNTEAFF.

The chain carries TRBV29-1 and TRBJ2-1; 7 bases agree with TRBD1. Germline V lookup: CDR1 SQVTM, CDR2 ANQGSEA. The trim removed 5 bases at V and 3 bases at J, leaving 10 bases unmatched. The CDR3 has 15 amino acids. The CDR3 reads CSVKGAVEDYNEQFF. CDR3 DNA: TGCAGCGTTAAGGGGGCAGTGGAGGACTACAATGAGCAGTTCTTC.

This chain uses TRBV12-3 or TRBV12-4 with TRBJ1-3; D call uncertain. This CDR3 comprises 12 residues. V lost 3 bases and J 13 bases, leaving 13 bases between the germline ends. CDR3 DNA sequence: TGTGCCAGCAGTTTTTTTGGCGGCCTAATATATTTT. This translates into CASSFFGGLIYF.

The rearrangement joins TRBV6-5 to TRBJ1-1; a weak D match, TRBD1 (5 bases). The germline V gene encodes CDR1 MNHEY and CDR2 SVGAGI. The V gene lost 5 bases and the J gene lost 4 bases, with 8 bases spanning the gap. The CDR3 contains 12 residues. CDR3 coding DNA: TGTGCCAGCAGTCATAGGGGCACTGAAGCTTTCTTT. Translation gives CASSHRGTEAFF.

This clone has only a few counts. V usage is TRBV20-1 and J usage is TRBJ1-1; D is uncertain. The CDR3 runs to 11 residues. V was pared by 6 bases and J by 6 bases, with 11 bases between. The V gene's germline CDR1 is DFQATT and CDR2 SNEGSKA (reference sequence). CDR3 in DNA: TGCAGTGCCTCATGGAGGGCTGAAGCTTTCTTT. As protein: CSASWRAEAFF.

This clone was seen a handful of times. This sequence joins TRBV10-1 and TRBJ2-2; D unclear. Germline CDR1 and CDR2: WNHNN and SYGVQD (reference sequence). The CDR3 is 12 amino acids. Trimming took 8 bases from V and 4 from J, leaving 8 bases between them. The CDR3 sequence is CASQDPTGELFF. In nucleotides, the CDR3 is TGCGCCAGCCAGGATCCCACCGGGGAGCTGTTTTTT.

This chain connects TRBV27 to TRBJ1-2; D is ambiguous. There are 11 residues in the CDR3. The germline CDR1 and CDR2 sequences are MNHEY and SMNVEV (reference sequence). The V end lost 4 bases, the J end lost 8 bases, and 8 bases lay between the germline ends. CDR3 nucleotides: TGTGCCAGCAGTTCCCAGGAAGGCTACACCTTC. It yields the protein CASSSQEGYTF.

The rearrangement joins TRBV7-9 to TRBJ1-1, with TRBD1 matching over 8 bases. Germline loops: CDR1 SEHNR, CDR2 FQNEAQ (reference sequence). V was clipped by 4 bases and J by 3 bases; unmatched bases: 13. The CDR3 has 17 residues. The CDR3 DNA sequence: TGTGCCAGCAGCTCGAACTTAAGGACAGGGCTTTACACTGAAGCTTTCTTT. Translated: CASSSNLRTGLYTEAFF.

The V and J genes are TRBV6-2 or TRBV6-3 and TRBJ2-5; D gene ambiguous. The germline gives CDR1 MNHEY, CDR2 SVGEGT. CDR3 length equals 15 residues. V lost 5 bases, J lost 5 bases, and 18 bases lay in between. CDR3: CASSTPRLERETQYF. For the CDR3, the DNA is TGTGCCAGCAGTACCCCGAGACTGGAGAGGGAGACCCAGTACTTC.

The chain is built from TRBV7-3 and TRBJ2-2, with D possibly matching TRBD2 (6 bases). With 5 bases removed from V and 1 base from J, the gap between germline ends came to 14 bases. Per the germline V gene, CDR1 is SGHTA and CDR2 is FQGTGA. The CDR3 is made up of 16 amino acids. The CDR3, as DNA: TGTGCCAGCAGCGCATCGGGACTCCTGAACACCGGGGAGCTGTTTTTT. Protein product: CASSASGLLNTGELFF.

V usage is TRBV5-1 and J usage is TRBJ2-3, with TRBD2 matching 7 bases. V was clipped by 4 bases and J by 0 bases; unmatched bases: 8. The CDR3 length is 16 residues. Per the germline V gene, CDR1 is SGHRS and CDR2 is YFSETQ. CDR3 in DNA: TGCGCCAGCAGCCCGGCAGGGACTACTAGCACAGATACGCAGTATTTT. Translation: CASSPAGTTSTDTQYF.

This sequence joins TRBV4-3 and TRBJ1-2; tentatively, D is TRBD1 (6 bases). The V end was cut by 5 bases, the J end by 7 bases, with 20 bases between. The V gene's germline CDR1 is LGHNA and CDR2 YSLEER. The CDR3 loop spans 15 amino acids. The CDR3 DNA is TGCGCCAGCAGCAAGACCCTGACAGGACTTGTTGGCTACACCTTC. Protein sequence: CASSKTLTGLVGYTF.

This clone turned up a few times. The chain couples TRBV18 to TRBJ1-2, with D perhaps TRBD1 (5 bases). Trimming shortened V by 0 bases and J by 2 bases, and 10 bases separated the two germline ends. The CDR3 has 15 residues. Germline V CDR1 and CDR2: KGHSH, LQKENI. The CDR3 region has the DNA TGTGCCAGCTCACCACCTAGCAGGGCAAACTATGGCTACACCTTC. Its protein product is CASSPPSRANYGYTF.

The chain uses TRBV5-1 and TRBJ1-3; D is perhaps TRBD1 (6 bases). This CDR3 is built from 16 residues. V gave up 0 bases and J gave up 0 bases, with 10 bases separating them. Germline assignment: CDR1 SGHRS and CDR2 YFSETQ. The DNA for the CDR3 is TGCGCCAGCAGCTTGGCAGGGGTCGGCTCTGGAAACACCATATATTTT. Its translation is CASSLAGVGSGNTIYF.

The chain links TRBV6-5 to TRBJ1-4; TRBD1 matches 9 bases. This CDR3 spans 15 amino acids. In germline, CDR1 is MNHEY, CDR2 SVGAGI. The J segment lost 2 bases and the V segment lost 2 bases, leaving 0 bases of the junction unmatched. The CDR3 nucleotides are TGTGCCAGCAGTTACGGACAGGGGACTAATGAAAAACTGTTTTTT. Protein: CASSYGQGTNEKLFF.

This rearrangement joins TRBV9 to TRBJ2-3, with 15 bases that match TRBD2. The CDR3 totals 22 residues. Per the germline V gene, CDR1 is SGDLS and CDR2 is YYNGEE. The junction had 21 bases not matched to a gene; V was cut back by 2 bases and J by 5 bases. This CDR3 is CASSVLSPHGLAGGRAGDTQYF. CDR3 bases: TGTGCCAGCAGCGTCCTCTCTCCCCACGGACTAGCGGGGGGGCGAGCGGGAGATACGCAGTATTTT.

The CDR3 DNA follows: TGTGCCAGCACAAGCGGGGGGACCTACGAGCAGTACTTC. It codes for CASTSGGTYEQYF. The genes are TRBV6-5 and TRBJ2-7; 9 bases agree with TRBD2. Germline trimming cut 7 bases from V and 2 bases from J; bases unmatched to any gene: 3. The CDR3 has 13 amino acids. Germline V gives CDR1 MNHEY, CDR2 SVGAGI.

The V and J genes are TRBV7-2 and TRBJ1-6; D is perhaps TRBD1 (6 bases). V lost 3 bases and J lost 10, with 16 bases in between. CDR1 and CDR2 (germline): SGHTA, FQGNSA. The CDR3 covers 15 residues. CDR3 protein: CASSLGGGQGSPLHF. The DNA for the CDR3 is TGTGCCAGCAGCTTGGGGGGGGGACAAGGGTCACCCCTCCACTTT.